The rows below give T cell receptor beta chains drawn from one sample of a study of blood T cell repertoires in COVID-19. The protocol was immunoSEQ multiplex PCR, while the TCRdb copy is restricted to in-frame clones and leaves out a portion. The data contain tens of thousands of clones, roughly nine tenths of them singletons. Sequencing used peripheral blood. These receptors came from a man in his 70s with active COVID-19. CDR3s include the opening cysteine and the closing phenylalanine or tryptophan. A D gene is named only where the DNA matches it firmly. Only some rows state a clone size, as once, few, many or a class for expanded clones.

size: .
J: TRBJ2-1
V: TRBV24-1
D: .
CDR3: CATSDLGAGRHEQFF
DNA: TGTGCCACCAGTGATTTGGGGGCCGGACGGCATGAGCAGTTCTTC

size: .
J: TRBJ2-2
V: TRBV24-1
D: TRBD2
CDR3: CATSALAGDTGELFF
DNA: TGTGCCACCAGCGCCCTAGCGGGAGACACCGGGGAGCTGTTTTTT

size: .
J: TRBJ1-1
V: TRBV4-2
D: TRBD1
CDR3: CASSQDEGTGNTEAFF
DNA: TGTGCCAGCAGCCAAGATGAGGGGACAGGTAACACTGAAGCTTTCTTT

size: .
J: TRBJ1-6
V: TRBV18
D: .
CDR3: CASSGGPANNSPLHF
DNA: TGTGCCAGCTCCGGCGGGCCAGCCAATAATTCACCCCTCCACTTT

size: .
J: TRBJ2-3
V: TRBV3-1/TRBV3-2
D: TRBD2
CDR3: CASSPKIVRGAGTDTQYF
DNA: TGTGCCAGCAGCCCCAAGATTGTGCGGGGGGCCGGCACAGATACGCAGTATTTT

size: .
J: TRBJ2-2
V: TRBV3-1/TRBV3-2
D: TRBD1
CDR3: CASSTQQGSGELFF
DNA: TGTGCCAGCAGCACCCAACAGGGGTCCGGGGAGCTGTTTTTT

size: .
J: TRBJ2-1
V: TRBV27
D: .
CDR3: CASSSQVSNEQFF
DNA: TGTGCCAGCAGTTCCCAAGTTAGCAATGAGCAGTTCTTC

size: .
J: TRBJ1-5
V: TRBV7-7
D: .
CDR3: CASTIVTGPLNQPQHF
DNA: TGTGCCAGCACGATAGTAACAGGGCCGCTAAATCAGCCCCAGCATTTT

size: .
J: TRBJ1-2
V: TRBV3-1/TRBV3-2
D: .
CDR3: CASSHALLGASNYGYTF
DNA: TGTGCCAGCAGCCATGCGCTGCTGGGGGCATCTAACTATGGCTACACCTTC

size: once
J: TRBJ2-1
V: TRBV7-9
D: .
CDR3: CASSLEKLHGQGIYNEQFF
DNA: TGTGCCAGCAGCTTGGAGAAACTTCACGGGCAGGGAATCTACAATGAGCAGTTCTTC

size: once
J: TRBJ2-1
V: TRBV6-5
D: TRBD2
CDR3: CASSLGLAGYNEQFF
DNA: TGTGCCAGCAGCCTGGGACTAGCGGGCTACAATGAGCAGTTCTTC

size: .
J: TRBJ1-6
V: TRBV18
D: .
CDR3: CASSRGIDSPLHF
DNA: TGTGCCAGCTCCCGAGGGATCGATTCACCCCTCCACTTT

size: .
J: TRBJ2-3
V: TRBV9
D: TRBD2
CDR3: CASSASSGSPTDTQYF
DNA: TGTGCCAGCAGCGCTTCTAGCGGGAGCCCGACAGATACGCAGTATTTT